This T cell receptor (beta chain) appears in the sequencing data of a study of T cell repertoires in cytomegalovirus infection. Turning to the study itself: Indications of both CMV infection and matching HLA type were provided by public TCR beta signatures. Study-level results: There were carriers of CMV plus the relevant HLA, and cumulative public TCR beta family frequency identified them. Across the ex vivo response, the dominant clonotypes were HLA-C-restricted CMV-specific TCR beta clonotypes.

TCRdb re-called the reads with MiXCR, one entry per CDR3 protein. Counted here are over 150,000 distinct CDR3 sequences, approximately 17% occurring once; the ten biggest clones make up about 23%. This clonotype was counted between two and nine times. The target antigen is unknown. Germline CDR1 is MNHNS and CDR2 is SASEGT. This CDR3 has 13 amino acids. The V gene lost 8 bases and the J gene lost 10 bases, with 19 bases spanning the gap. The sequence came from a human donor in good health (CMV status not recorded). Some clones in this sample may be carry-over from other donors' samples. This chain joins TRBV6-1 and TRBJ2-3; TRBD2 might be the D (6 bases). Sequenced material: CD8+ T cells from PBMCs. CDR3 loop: CASGSPRGNAQYF. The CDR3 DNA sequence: TGTGCCAGCGGGTCCCCCCGGGGGAACGCGCAGTATTTT.